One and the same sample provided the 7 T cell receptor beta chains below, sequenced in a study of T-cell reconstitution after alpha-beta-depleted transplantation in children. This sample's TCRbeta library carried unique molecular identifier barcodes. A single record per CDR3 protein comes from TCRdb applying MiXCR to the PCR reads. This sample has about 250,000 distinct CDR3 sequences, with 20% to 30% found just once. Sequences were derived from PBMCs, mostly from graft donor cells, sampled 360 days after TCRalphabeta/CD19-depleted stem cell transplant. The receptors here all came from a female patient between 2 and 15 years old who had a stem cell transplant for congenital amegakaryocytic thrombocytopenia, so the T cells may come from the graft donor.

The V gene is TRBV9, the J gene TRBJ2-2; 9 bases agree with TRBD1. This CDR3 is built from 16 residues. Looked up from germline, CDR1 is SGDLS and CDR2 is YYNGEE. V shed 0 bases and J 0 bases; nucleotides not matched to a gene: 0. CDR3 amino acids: CASSVGQGANTGELFF. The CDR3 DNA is TGTGCCAGCAGCGTAGGACAGGGGGCGAACACCGGGGAGCTGTTTTTT.

CDR3 loop: CASSQVATSGTGYYEQYF. In DNA, the CDR3 is TGTGCCAGCAGCCAAGTTGCAACATCCGGGACAGGGTACTACGAGCAGTACTTC. The rearrangement links TRBV3-1 to TRBJ2-7; TRBD1 matches 9 bases. J was trimmed by 3 bases and V by 1 base; bases with no gene match: 13. The CDR3 loop spans 18 amino acids. Germline lookup yields CDR1 LGHDT and CDR2 YNNKEL (reference sequence).

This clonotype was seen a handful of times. CDR3 sequence reads: CASSLTSANTGELFF. CDR3 bases: TGTGCCAGCTCACTCACAAGCGCGAACACCGGGGAGCTGTTTTTT. The chain has TRBV18 and TRBJ2-2, with no clear D. The CDR3 spans 15 residues. Germline-derived CDR1 and CDR2 are KGHSH and LQKENI. The ends were cut back, 4 bases at V and 0 bases at J, with 9 bases in the middle.

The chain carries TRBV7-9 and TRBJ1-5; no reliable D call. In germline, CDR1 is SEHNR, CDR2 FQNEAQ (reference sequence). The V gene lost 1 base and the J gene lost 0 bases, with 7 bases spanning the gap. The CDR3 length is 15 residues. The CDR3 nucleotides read TGTGCCAGCAGCTTAGGAGGAAATAGCAATCAGCCCCAGCATTTT. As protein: CASSLGGNSNQPQHF.

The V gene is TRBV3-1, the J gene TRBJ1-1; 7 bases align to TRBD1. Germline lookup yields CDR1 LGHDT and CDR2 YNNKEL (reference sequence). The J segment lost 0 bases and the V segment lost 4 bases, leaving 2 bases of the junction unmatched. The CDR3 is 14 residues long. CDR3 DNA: TGTGCCAGCAGCCCGGGACAGTTGAACACTGAAGCTTTCTTT. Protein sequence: CASSPGQLNTEAFF.

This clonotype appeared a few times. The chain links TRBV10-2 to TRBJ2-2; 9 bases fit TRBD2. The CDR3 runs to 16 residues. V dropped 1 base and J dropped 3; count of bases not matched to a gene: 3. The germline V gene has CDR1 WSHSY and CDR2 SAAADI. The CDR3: CASSELLAGDTGELFF. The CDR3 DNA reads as TGCGCCAGCAGTGAGTTATTAGCGGGAGACACCGGGGAGCTGTTTTTT.

The CDR3: CASSVDGENYNEQFF. DNA for the CDR3: TGTGCCAGCAGCGTAGATGGCGAGAACTACAATGAGCAGTTCTTC. The chain combines TRBV9 with TRBJ2-1; no firm D call. Germline CDR1 and CDR2: SGDLS and YYNGEE. The V end lost 0 bases, the J end lost 3 bases, and 10 bases lay between the germline ends. CDR3 length: 15 amino acids.